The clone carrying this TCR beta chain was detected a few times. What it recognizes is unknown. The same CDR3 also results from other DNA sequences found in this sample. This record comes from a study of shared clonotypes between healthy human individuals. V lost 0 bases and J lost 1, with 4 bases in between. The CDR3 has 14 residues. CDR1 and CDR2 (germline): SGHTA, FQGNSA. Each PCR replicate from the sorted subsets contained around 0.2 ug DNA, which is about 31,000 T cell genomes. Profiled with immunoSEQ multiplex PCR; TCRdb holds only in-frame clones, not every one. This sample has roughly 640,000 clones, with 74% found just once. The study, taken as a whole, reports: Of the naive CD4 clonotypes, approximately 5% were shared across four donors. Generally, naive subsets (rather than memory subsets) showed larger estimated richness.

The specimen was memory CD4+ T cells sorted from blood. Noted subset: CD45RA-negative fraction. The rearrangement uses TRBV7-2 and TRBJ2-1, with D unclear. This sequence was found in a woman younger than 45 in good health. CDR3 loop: CASSLASSYNEQFF. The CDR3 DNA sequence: TGTGCCAGCAGCTTAGCTAGTTCCTACAATGAGCAGTTCTTC.